The sequence of this T cell receptor (beta chain) was determined in a study of blood T cell repertoires in COVID-19. Looked up from germline, CDR1 is MNHEY and CDR2 is SVGEGT. V was trimmed by 1 base and J by 9 bases, leaving 10 bases between them. CDR3 length equals 13 residues. Only in-frame clones appear in the TCRdb table, and some are missing; sequencing was by immunoSEQ multiplex PCR. Among about 270,000 clones listed, more than 75% were seen once. The sequencing sample was made of PBMCs or T cells enriched from blood (not recorded which). The chain carries TRBV6-2 or TRBV6-3 and TRBJ2-1; tentative D call: TRBD2 (7 bases). The sequence was obtained from a woman aged 40 to 50 with acute COVID-19. This chain's CDR3 is CASSYWEGVEQFF. In nucleotides, the CDR3 is TGTGCCAGCAGTTACTGGGAGGGGGTTGAGCAGTTCTTC.